One and the same sample provided the 4 T cell receptor beta chains below, sequenced in a study of patients and donors after allogeneic stem cell transplantation. Each CDR3 protein gets one entry after TCRdb re-called the RT-PCR reads with MiXCR. The sample includes about a million distinct CDR3 sequences, 18% seen only once; the top ten take 5% to 7.5%. The specimen was blood, either unsorted or a sorted T cell fraction (not recorded which). These receptors came from a human donor who was either an allogeneic HSCT recipient or a stem cell or donor lymphocyte infusion donor (not recorded which). It is not recorded whose cells these are; they may come from a transplant donor.

The table lists this clonotype with a few counts. The chain carries TRBV12-5 and TRBJ2-1; perhaps TRBD2 as D (7 bases). The germline V gene encodes CDR1 LGHNT and CDR2 FRNRAP. V shed 1 base and J shed 1 base, with 17 bases lying between them. The CDR3 sequence is 18 residues long. DNA of the CDR3: TGTGCTAGTGGTTTGGCGCCCCTGGGGGGGCCTTCCTACAATGAGCAGTTCTTC. Translated: CASGLAPLGGPSYNEQFF.

This clonotype has more than one count but fewer than ten. CDR3 bases: TGTGCCAGCAGTATTCGGACTAGCGGGAGCGGGGTCACCGGGGAGCTGTTTTTT. Its protein product is CASSIRTSGSGVTGELFF. The gene calls are TRBV6-1 and TRBJ2-2; TRBD2 aligns across 13 bases. The CDR3 length is 18 residues. Germline CDR1 MNHNS, CDR2 SASEGT. V lost 5 bases and J lost 4; bases outside the gene matches: 10.

The rearrangement uses TRBV7-2 and TRBJ2-7, with D possibly being TRBD1 (6 bases). Germline lookup yields CDR1 SGHTA and CDR2 FQGNSA. V lost 4 bases and J lost 0, with 13 bases in between. The CDR3 is 15 amino acids. The CDR3 protein is CASSYIPGVSYEQYF. CDR3 sequence (DNA): TGTGCCAGCAGCTACATCCCAGGGGTCTCCTACGAGCAGTACTTC.

In its sample, this clonotype was seen a few times. The rearrangement joins TRBV20-1 to TRBJ2-7; TRBD1 is a possible D gene (6 bases). Per the germline V gene, CDR1 is DFQATT and CDR2 is SNEGSKA (reference sequence). CDR3 length: 11 residues. V shed 6 bases and J shed 11 bases, with 17 bases lying between them. The CDR3 DNA is TGCAGTGCGAGGGCTGGGTCAGGGGAGTACTTC. It is translated as CSARAGSGEYF.